The 29 T cell receptor beta chains below come from one sample, sequenced in a study of low-dose radiotherapy and immunotherapy resistance in tumors. As to time point: before trial treatment. Alpha- and beta-chain coverage of first-strand cDNA came from TRAV- and TRBV-specific primers. TCRs were put through roughly 19 PCR cycles of amplification with Phusion. A constant-region primer and the V-primer adapter served as the primer pair. TCRdb fed the reads into MiXCR, producing one record per CDR3 protein. The table lists tens of thousands of distinct CDR3 sequences, under 30% of them singletons, with about 6% in the top ten. The sequenced sample was PBMCs, obtained before treatment. These receptors were collected from a male donor with prostate cancer.

The table lists this clonotype with many counts. This chain joins TRBV12-3 or TRBV12-4 and TRBJ1-5; 7 bases map to TRBD1. V lost 6 bases, J lost 2 bases, and 4 bases stayed unmatched. This CDR3 region has 14 residues. CDR3 sequence: CASSIDRGNQPQHF. DNA for the CDR3: TGTGCCAGCAGCATCGACAGGGGCAATCAGCCCCAGCATTTT.

There are a few counts of this clonotype. A far larger clone differs by one base, so this is likely a read error. The chain couples TRBV5-1 to TRBJ2-7; no definite D call. The CDR3 is made up of 14 amino acids. Per germline, CDR1 SGHRS and CDR2 YFSETQ. The V end lost 5 bases, the J end lost 7 bases, and 19 bases lay between the germline ends. Written as DNA, the CDR3 is TGCGCCAGCAGTTCAGAGGCGGCCTTGACTGAGCAGTACTTC. Protein product: CASSSEAALTEQYF.

This clonotype came up many times. V is TRBV28 and J is TRBJ1-2; weak D call: TRBD1 (5 bases). Germline V lookup: CDR1 MDHEN, CDR2 SYDVKM. This CDR3 contains 14 residues. Trimming took off 3 bases at V and 5 bases at J, with 13 bases between the two ends. The CDR3 bases are TGTGCCAGCAGTTTCGGCAGGGCGGGGTATGGCTACACCTTC. It yields the protein CASSFGRAGYGYTF.

This clonotype was recorded at least ten times. CDR3 residues: CAWGGRNTEAFF. DNA of the CDR3: TGTGCCTGGGGGGGCCGGAACACTGAAGCTTTCTTT. This sequence joins TRBV30 and TRBJ1-1, with a tentative D call TRBD1 (6 bases). The CDR3 spans 12 residues. Germline V CDR1 and CDR2: GTSNPN, SVGIG (reference sequence). The V and J ends lost 5 bases and 1 base respectively, with 8 bases between them.

The CDR3 reads CASAGQGRHEQYF. The CDR3 region has the DNA TGTGCCAGCGCGGGACAGGGGCGGCACGAGCAGTACTTC. The rearrangement uses TRBV6-6 and TRBJ2-7; TRBD1 agrees at 10 bases. CDR1 is MNHNY, CDR2 SVGAGI, per germline (reference sequence). The CDR3 has 13 residues. After removal of 8 bases from V and 5 bases from J, the junction contained 6 bases not matched to a gene.

This clonotype was counted at least ten times. The genes are TRBV2 and TRBJ2-4; TRBD2 is a possible D gene (5 bases). Germline V gene data show CDR1 as SNHLY and CDR2 as FYNNEI. This CDR3 is built from 17 residues. Trimming pared 2 bases from V and 0 bases from J, leaving 14 bases between. The CDR3 region has the DNA TGTGCCAGCAGTGAAAAGGACTGGGGATTAGCCAAAAACATTCAGTACTTC. Translating it yields CASSEKDWGLAKNIQYF.

This clonotype was detected many times. The CDR3 bases are TGTGCCAGCACCTATTATCAGGGGCAAGAGACCCAGTACTTC. Translating gives CASTYYQGQETQYF. The chain joins TRBV6-6 to TRBJ2-5; TRBD1 might be the D (6 bases). Trimming stripped 7 bases from V and 2 bases from J, with 14 bases between. CDR1 MNHNY and CDR2 SVGAGI come from the germline V gene (reference sequence). CDR3 length equals 14 residues.

Ten or more counts support this clonotype. J is TRBJ1-1 and V is TRBV28; TRBD1 matches at 8 bases. After removal of 5 bases from V and 5 bases from J, the junction contained 13 bases not matched to a gene. The CDR3 totals 16 residues. The germline gives CDR1 MDHEN, CDR2 SYDVKM. CDR3 bases: TGTGCCAGCAGTCGCACCCCAGGGGGCGCGCGTACTGAAGCTTTCTTT. This translates into CASSRTPGGARTEAFF.

This clonotype was detected many times. The chain recombines TRBV7-3 with TRBJ2-5; D remains unclear. Trimming took 5 bases from V and 4 from J, leaving 11 bases between them. Looked up from germline, CDR1 is SGHTA and CDR2 is FQGTGA. The CDR3 length is 13 residues. The chain's CDR3 is CASSRGVRETQYF. The DNA of the CDR3 is TGTGCCAGCAGCCGTGGGGTGAGAGAGACCCAGTACTTC. The full variable domain, rest sourced from reference TRBV7-3 and TRBJ2-5, is GAGVSQTPSNKVTEKGKYVELRCDPISGHTALYWYRQSLGQGPEFLIYFQGTGAADDSGLPNDRFFAVRPEGSVSTLKIQRTERGDSAVYLCASSRGVRETQYFGPGTRLLVL.

This clonotype was found a few times. The chain recombines TRBV18 with TRBJ2-5; TRBD1 matches 8 bases. Germline V gene data show CDR1 as KGHSH and CDR2 as LQKENI. Trimming at V came to 3 bases and at J to 4 bases, leaving 1 base not matched to a gene. The CDR3 length is 13 residues. CDR3 nucleotide sequence: TGTGCCAGCTCACCGGGACAGGTAGAGACCCAGTACTTC. Translation: CASSPGQVETQYF.

This clonotype was counted ten times or more. This sequence joins TRBV6-2 or TRBV6-3 and TRBJ2-5; D remains ambiguous. This CDR3 is 14 amino acids long. V shed 5 bases and J shed 5 bases, with 15 bases lying between them. Germline loops: CDR1 MNHEY, CDR2 SVGEGT. The CDR3 sequence is CASSEFLGRETQYF. DNA for the CDR3: TGTGCCAGCAGTGAATTCCTAGGTCGGGAGACCCAGTACTTC.

Concerning this clonotype itself: This likely stems from a read error, as it lies one base from a far larger clone. This chain connects TRBV6-8 to TRBJ2-1; TRBD1 is a possible D gene (6 bases). The ends were cut back, 0 bases at V and 10 bases at J, with 19 bases in the middle. CDR1 is MNHGY and CDR2 is SAAAGT in the germline V gene. The CDR3 extends over 16 amino acids. The CDR3 sequence: CASSYSFGTSSYEQFF. The CDR3 DNA is TGTGCCAGCAGTTACTCGTTCGGGACAAGCTCCTACGAGCAGTTCTTC.

This chain connects TRBV6-1 to TRBJ1-4, with a tentative D call TRBD1 (6 bases). The CDR3 covers 13 residues. The germline gives CDR1 MNHNS, CDR2 SASEGT. Between the trimmed V and J ends, which lost 4 bases and 7 bases, there was a span of 10 bases. CDR3 DNA sequence: TGTGCCAGCAGTGCGTGGGGGCGTGAAAAACTGTTTTTT. Its protein product is CASSAWGREKLFF.

This clonotype has a count of ten or more. This chain connects TRBV29-1 to TRBJ2-2, with D possibly TRBD2 on 5 matching bases. Trimming shortened V by 2 bases and J by 4 bases, and 20 bases separated the two germline ends. CDR1 SQVTM and CDR2 ANQGSEA come from the germline V gene. The CDR3 length is 17 residues. The CDR3 sequence: CSVEWAARRGPTGELFF. The CDR3 nucleotides read TGCAGCGTTGAATGGGCAGCGCGCCGAGGGCCCACCGGGGAGCTGTTTTTT.

This clonotype came up many times. This chain uses TRBV7-6 with TRBJ2-7; 9 bases are a match to TRBD2. The CDR3 sequence is 15 residues long. V lost 5 bases, J lost 7 bases, and 12 bases stayed unmatched. The germline V gene encodes CDR1 SGHVS and CDR2 FNYEAQ. CDR3 region: CASSPRDGGRGEQYF. For the CDR3, the DNA is TGTGCCAGCAGCCCAAGGGATGGCGGGAGGGGTGAGCAGTACTTC.

V and J are TRBV27 and TRBJ1-5, with D possibly matching TRBD1 (5 bases). Germline lookup yields CDR1 MNHEY and CDR2 SMNVEV (reference sequence). Trimming took off 3 bases at V and 9 bases at J, with 15 bases between the two ends. This CDR3 comprises 14 residues. CDR3 DNA: TGTGCCAGCAGTTTTATGGGGCCCGCGGGGCCCCAGCATTTT. Its protein product is CASSFMGPAGPQHF.

This clonotype came up many times. The gene calls are TRBV2 and TRBJ2-6; D gene unclear. Per the germline V gene, CDR1 is SNHLY and CDR2 is FYNNEI. V was pared by 10 bases and J by 0 bases, with 13 bases between. The CDR3 consists of 15 residues. The CDR3 region is CATTITASGANVLTF. DNA for the CDR3: TGTGCCACCACAATAACAGCCTCTGGGGCCAACGTCCTGACTTTC.

In its sample, this clonotype was seen many times. In nucleotides, the CDR3 is TGTGCCAGCAGTGCTATTTTGGGACAACCTAATTCACCCCTCCACTTT. It is translated as CASSAILGQPNSPLHF. The chain couples TRBV6-2 or TRBV6-3 to TRBJ1-6; D perhaps matches TRBD1 (6 bases). The CDR3 runs to 16 residues. Germline V gene lookup returns CDR1 MNHEY and CDR2 SVGEGT. Trimming cost V 5 bases and J 6 bases, with 17 bases left between them.

Ten or more counts support this clonotype. The CDR3 spells CASSPLAGSSYNEQFF. The CDR3 DNA follows: TGTGCCAGCAGCCCCCTCGCGGGGAGCTCCTACAATGAGCAGTTCTTC. The chain carries TRBV7-9 and TRBJ2-1; possible D gene TRBD2, 6 bases. The CDR3 runs 16 residues. CDR1 is SEHNR and CDR2 is FQNEAQ in the germline V gene (reference sequence). The germline V and J ends were trimmed by 5 bases and 0 bases, with 14 bases remaining between them.

This clonotype has a count of ten or more. This chain joins TRBV10-2 and TRBJ2-2; no reliable D call. In germline, CDR1 is WSHSY, CDR2 SAAADI. The length of the CDR3 is 14 residues. With 5 bases removed from V and 6 bases from J, the gap between germline ends came to 13 bases. The CDR3 sequence: CASSTSIKSGELFF. CDR3 DNA sequence: TGCGCCAGCAGTACCTCAATAAAATCCGGGGAGCTGTTTTTT.

This clonotype was observed at least ten times. The rearrangement links TRBV20-1 to TRBJ2-5, with D tentatively TRBD2 (6 bases). With 3 bases removed from V and 4 bases from J, the gap between germline ends came to 12 bases. The CDR3 is 13 amino acids. Per the germline V gene, CDR1 is DFQATT and CDR2 is SNEGSKA (reference sequence). The CDR3 DNA sequence: TGCAGTGCTAGGGGACTGGGGAGAGAGACCCAGTACTTC. It yields the protein CSARGLGRETQYF.

This clonotype was observed at least ten times. J is TRBJ2-7 and V is TRBV19; D may be TRBD1 or TRBD2 (6 bases each). With 6 bases removed from V and 5 bases from J, the gap between germline ends came to 17 bases. The CDR3 runs to 14 residues. Germline CDR1 and CDR2: LNHDA and SQIVND (reference sequence). As DNA, the CDR3 is TGTGCCAGTAGACATCTTGACGGGGGCAACGAGCAGTACTTC. It specifies CASRHLDGGNEQYF.

Comments on this clonotype: A read error is the likely source, as a far larger clone sits one nucleotide away. The J gene is TRBJ2-4, the V gene TRBV5-1; D is perhaps TRBD1 or TRBD2 (5 bases each). The CDR3 is 15 amino acids. Germline CDR1 and CDR2: SGHRS and YFSETQ. CDR3 in DNA: TGTGCCAGCAGCCGGTCAGGGACAGCCAAAAACATTCAGTACTTC. Translated, it gives CASSRSGTAKNIQYF.

V is TRBV3-1 and J is TRBJ2-1, with a possible D match to TRBD2 (6 bases). This CDR3 contains 15 residues. Germline V lookup: CDR1 LGHDT, CDR2 YNNKEL (reference sequence). Trimming took off 4 bases at V and 0 bases at J, with 10 bases between the two ends. CDR3 DNA sequence: TGTGCCAGCAGCCCGGACGGGAGCTCCTACAATGAGCAGTTCTTC. Protein product: CASSPDGSSYNEQFF.

Notes on this clonotype: It differs at one base from a far larger clone, so likely a read error. This chain joins TRBV11-3 and TRBJ2-7; TRBD2 agrees at 12 bases. This CDR3 region has 16 residues. Germline-derived CDR1 and CDR2 are SGHNT and YENEEA. After removal of 6 bases from V and 7 bases from J, the junction contained 13 bases not matched to a gene. CDR3 protein: CASSFGLAGPGHEQYF. The DNA for the CDR3 is TGTGCCAGCAGTTTCGGACTAGCGGGGCCCGGGCATGAGCAGTACTTC.

This chain connects TRBV29-1 to TRBJ1-5; TRBD1 is a possible D gene (5 bases). The germline V gene encodes CDR1 SQVTM and CDR2 ANQGSEA. CDR3 length: 13 residues. Deletions cut 3 bases from V and 6 bases from J, with 12 bases between. The CDR3: CSVDSGAGQPQHF. DNA of the CDR3: TGCAGCGTTGATAGCGGGGCAGGTCAGCCCCAGCATTTT.

The chain is built from TRBV4-1 and TRBJ2-7; 7 bases map to TRBD1. The length of the CDR3 is 15 residues. Germline V CDR1 and CDR2: MGHRA, YSYEKL. The J segment lost 3 bases and the V segment lost 2 bases, leaving 7 bases of the junction unmatched. The CDR3 protein is CASSQFQGVLYEQYF. CDR3 DNA sequence: TGCGCCAGCAGCCAATTCCAGGGGGTGCTCTACGAGCAGTACTTC.

This rearrangement joins TRBV7-8 to TRBJ2-3; D is perhaps TRBD2 (6 bases). Germline V lookup: CDR1 SGHVS, CDR2 FQNEAQ. The CDR3 has 15 amino acids. Deletions cut 5 bases from V and 0 bases from J, with 12 bases between. CDR3 protein: CASSPLAASTDTQYF. The CDR3 nucleotides read TGTGCCAGCAGCCCTTTAGCGGCCAGCACAGATACGCAGTATTTT.

Remarks on this clonotype: Only one base separates this from a far larger clonotype, so it likely reflects a read error. The rearrangement joins TRBV18 to TRBJ2-1, with 7 bases fitting TRBD1. The CDR3 spans 17 residues. Trimming cost V 3 bases and J 13 bases; bases outside gene matches: 21. Germline V CDR1 and CDR2: KGHSH, LQKENI. The CDR3 reads CASSPPPLPGGKETQFF. CDR3 nucleotides: TGTGCCAGCTCACCGCCACCCCTCCCAGGGGGTAAAGAGACCCAGTTCTTC.